This T cell receptor beta chain was retrieved from a study of cytomegalovirus exposure and HLA in healthy donors. Study-wide points: That first-cohort TCR clusters tended to co-occur in the 95 to 150 validation repertoires was found in a later analysis. Altogether, 164 TCR beta chains were recorded as cytomegalovirus-associated.

In germline, CDR1 is MDHEN, CDR2 SYDVKM. After removal of 6 bases from V and 2 bases from J, the junction contained 8 bases not matched to a gene. This CDR3 has 16 residues. On this clone itself: No antigen is known for it.

Method: immunoSEQ multiplex PCR; TCRdb's copy keeps in-frame clones and lacks some. Here the sample spans some 330,000 clones, roughly 89% being singletons. The rearrangement links TRBV28 to TRBJ1-4, with 8 positions matching TRBD1. The TCR sequence derives from a woman aged 18 to 35 in good health and CMV-seronegative. Source material: PBMCs. Here the CDR3 reads CASRTGVFLTNEKLFF. CDR3 DNA: TGTGCCAGCAGGACAGGGGTATTCCTGACTAATGAAAAACTGTTTTTT.